The sequence of this T cell receptor (beta chain) was determined in a study of siplizumab effects on memory and regulatory T cells. General study points: For siplizumab cultures, the suppressive function of their proliferating Tregs was not confirmed. Phenotypic classification as naive or memory proved unattainable for roughly 75-96% of proliferating CD4+ or CD8+ clones. Contribution to the alloresponse seemed major for naive T cells, which also seemed more diverse than memory cells.

Notes on this clone: The antigen is not known.

Assaying covered roughly 92,000 TCR templates per sample. Only in-frame clones appear in the TCRdb table, and some are missing; sequencing was by immunoSEQ multiplex PCR. The sample consists of about 100,000 clones, 75% to 95% of them appearing once. V was pared by 0 bases and J by 5 bases, with 6 bases of the junction left unmatched. CDR3 length: 15 residues. Germline V gives CDR1 SGHRS, CDR2 YFSETQ. This TCR was recovered from a human donor in good health. Some clones in this sample may be carry-over from other donors' samples. Input material: CD4+ T cells sorted from blood. The J gene is TRBJ2-7, the V gene TRBV5-1, with 9 bases lining up with TRBD2. The CDR3 nucleotides read TGCGCCAGCAGCTTGGCGGGGACTAGCATCCACGAGCAGTACTTC. Translated: CASSLAGTSIHEQYF.